Presented here are 27 T cell receptor beta chains from one specimen sequenced in a study of cytomegalovirus exposure and HLA in healthy donors (dated by TCRdb to between 2016 and 2019). To prepare the library, the immunoSEQ multiplex PCR assay was applied. Imported from immuneACCESS, the table was reduced by TCRdb to in-frame sequences with V and J called. These copies leave out some clones; in studies compared against another copy, an unresolved V gene accounts for under half, and the cause of the remainder is not known. The sample profile shows roughly 150,000 clones; about 87% of them were found once. 8.7% of the sample belongs to the ten largest clones. Sample: PBMCs. Source of these receptors: a man between 18 and 29 years old in good health and CMV-seropositive.

The genes are TRBV5-1 and TRBJ2-3; D not resolved. Between the trimmed V and J ends, which lost 3 bases and 0 bases, there was a span of 5 bases. The CDR3 totals 13 residues. Germline V gene data show CDR1 as SGHRS and CDR2 as YFSETQ. In DNA, the CDR3 is TGCGCCAGCAGCTCCCTTAGCACAGATACGCAGTATTTT. Translated: CASSSLSTDTQYF.

The V call is TRBV6-1, the J call TRBJ1-1; the D gene is possibly TRBD1 (5 bases). V was pared by 7 bases and J by 2 bases, with 14 bases between. Germline V gene sequence: CDR1 MNHNS, CDR2 SASEGT. CDR3 length equals 14 residues. The CDR3 loop reads CASTPREENTEAFF. The CDR3 DNA reads as TGTGCCAGCACCCCCAGGGAAGAAAACACTGAAGCTTTCTTT.

The J gene is TRBJ1-2, the V gene TRBV5-5; 8 bases match TRBD1. Germline CDR1 is SGHKS and CDR2 is YYEKEE (reference sequence). This CDR3 spans 13 amino acids. J was trimmed by 5 bases and V by 0 bases; bases with no gene match: 0. CDR3 nucleotide sequence: TGTGCCAGCAGCTTGGACAGGGGGTATGGCTACACCTTC. It specifies CASSLDRGYGYTF.

J is TRBJ1-4 and V is TRBV2; tentative D call: TRBD1 (5 bases). The V end lost 6 bases, the J end lost 4 bases, and 15 bases lay between the germline ends. CDR1 is SNHLY, CDR2 FYNNEI, per germline. The CDR3 loop spans 15 amino acids. The CDR3 loop reads CASSLSRQNNEKLFF. CDR3 DNA sequence: TGTGCCAGCAGCCTTTCCCGACAGAATAATGAAAAACTGTTTTTT.

The V and J genes are TRBV14 and TRBJ1-1, with a weak D call TRBD1 (5 bases). Germline CDR1 reads SGHDN; CDR2 reads FVKESK. This CDR3 has 14 amino acids. V lost 1 base to trimming and J lost 6 bases, with 12 bases between them. The CDR3 sequence: CASSQGTSGAEAFF. CDR3 DNA sequence: TGTGCCAGCAGCCAAGGGACAAGTGGGGCTGAAGCTTTCTTT.

CDR3 in amino acids: CSVEGLAGNEQFF. The DNA for the CDR3 is TGCAGCGTTGAGGGACTAGCAGGGAATGAGCAGTTCTTC. The V call is TRBV29-1, the J call TRBJ2-1; 9 bases map to TRBD2. From germline, CDR1 is SQVTM and CDR2 ANQGSEA. V lost 3 bases to trimming and J lost 7 bases; unmatched junction nucleotides: 4. The CDR3 sequence is 13 residues long.

V and J are TRBV2 and TRBJ1-5; 8 bases line up with TRBD1. The CDR3 length is 14 residues. J gave up 6 bases and V 4 bases, and 5 bases lay outside the gene matches. CDR1 SNHLY and CDR2 FYNNEI come from the germline V gene. The CDR3 coding sequence is TGTGCCAGCAGTGCTGACAGGGGTGGTCAGCCCCAGCATTTT. This gives the protein CASSADRGGQPQHF.

V and J are TRBV5-4 and TRBJ1-6; TRBD1 might be the D (5 bases). Germline V CDR1 and CDR2: SGHNT, YYREEE (reference sequence). The CDR3 sequence is 15 residues long. Trimming removed 5 bases at V and 7 bases at J, with 16 bases between. Here the CDR3 DNA reads TGTGCCAGCAGGGAGCAGGGATTGAAAAATTCACCCCTCCACTTT. It translates to CASREQGLKNSPLHF.

The V and J genes are TRBV5-4 and TRBJ1-3; TRBD1 matches at 9 bases. Germline lookup yields CDR1 SGHNT and CDR2 YYREEE (reference sequence). This CDR3 comprises 14 residues. V lost 4 bases and J lost 6; bases outside the gene matches: 5. The CDR3 region is CASSPGQGINTIYF. CDR3 nucleotides: TGTGCCAGCAGCCCAGGACAGGGGATAAACACCATATATTTT. Full variable domain (rest looked up from reference TRBV5-4 and TRBJ1-3): ETGVTQSPTHLIKTRGQQVTLRCSSQSGHNTVSWYQQALGQGPQFIFQYYREEENGRGNFPPRFSGLQFPNYSSELNVNALELDDSALYLCASSPGQGINTIYFGEGSWLTVV.

CDR3 in amino acids: CASSLTGDTEAFF. In DNA, the CDR3 is TGTGCCAGCAGCTTGACCGGGGACACTGAAGCTTTCTTT. The gene calls are TRBV7-6 and TRBJ1-1; D remains unclear. V gave up 3 bases and J gave up 3 bases, with 8 bases separating them. Germline V gene sequence: CDR1 SGHVS, CDR2 FNYEAQ. The CDR3 has 13 amino acids.

V gene TRBV7-8 combines with J gene TRBJ2-1; 13 positions match TRBD2. CDR3 length: 15 residues. The J segment lost 7 bases and the V segment lost 6 bases, leaving 6 bases of the junction unmatched. Germline lookup yields CDR1 SGHVS and CDR2 FQNEAQ. This chain's CDR3 is CASSPGLAGYNEQFF. The DNA for the CDR3 is TGTGCCAGCAGTCCGGGACTAGCGGGATATAATGAGCAGTTCTTC. Supplemented by reference TRBV7-8 and TRBJ2-1, the full variable domain reads GAGVSQSPRYKVAKRGQDVALRCDPISGHVSLFWYQQALGQGPEFLTYFQNEAQLDKSGLPSDRFFAERPEGSVSTLKIQRTQQEDSAVYLCASSPGLAGYNEQFFGPGTRLTVL.

This clone was picked up a small number of times. The chain combines TRBV7-2 with TRBJ2-1, with TRBD1 identical over 8 bases. The ends lost 3 bases at V and 13 bases at J; junction bases unmatched: 5. Germline V gene lookup returns CDR1 SGHTA and CDR2 FQGNSA. The CDR3 has 12 residues. CDR3 in amino acids: CASSFRGTGQFF. CDR3 bases: TGTGCCAGCAGCTTTCGAGGGACAGGCCAGTTCTTC.

This rearrangement joins TRBV7-9 to TRBJ1-1, with a tentative D call TRBD1 (5 bases). CDR1 and CDR2 (germline): SEHNR, FQNEAQ (reference sequence). V dropped 1 base and J dropped 4 bases, with 16 bases sitting between them. The CDR3 has 16 amino acids. The CDR3 coding sequence is TGTGCCAGCAGCTTAGTACCCCACGGGGGAGGCACTGAAGCTTTCTTT. Its protein is CASSLVPHGGGTEAFF.

The J gene is TRBJ2-2, the V gene TRBV29-1; 11 bases agree with TRBD2. The CDR3 runs to 16 residues. Unmatched junction bases numbered 6, after V lost 5 bases and J lost 1 base. Germline loops: CDR1 SQVTM, CDR2 ANQGSEA. The CDR3 sequence is CSVSVSGRENTGELFF. CDR3 DNA sequence: TGCAGCGTTTCAGTTAGCGGGAGGGAGAACACCGGGGAGCTGTTTTTT.

The chain recombines TRBV10-2 with TRBJ2-7, with a weak D call TRBD2 (6 bases). V gave up 8 bases and J gave up 2 bases, with 19 bases separating them. The CDR3 runs 15 residues. Per the germline V gene, CDR1 is WSHSY and CDR2 is SAAADI. The CDR3 sequence is CASLSGGFHPYEQYF. CDR3 bases: TGCGCCAGCCTTAGTGGGGGGTTTCATCCCTACGAGCAGTACTTC.

This clone was detected only once. The rearrangement joins TRBV6-1 to TRBJ2-7; D is possibly TRBD2 (5 bases). The CDR3 is 14 residues long. The V end was cut by 0 bases, the J end by 4 bases, with 10 bases between. From germline, CDR1 is MNHNS and CDR2 SASEGT. The CDR3 nucleotides read TGTGCCAGCAGTGAAGCCGGGTTAGCGTACGAGCAGTACTTC. This sequence encodes CASSEAGLAYEQYF.

The rearrangement joins TRBV19 to TRBJ1-2; tentatively, D is TRBD1 (5 bases). Germline values: CDR1 LNHDA, CDR2 SQIVND (reference sequence). V gave up 10 bases and J gave up 4 bases, with 13 bases separating them. This CDR3 has 12 residues. The CDR3 DNA reads TGTGCCACCACAGACAGCCTCTATGGCTACACCTTC. Translated: CATTDSLYGYTF.

The genes are TRBV2 and TRBJ2-5; D is undetermined. The CDR3 sequence is 14 residues long. CDR1 is SNHLY, CDR2 FYNNEI, per germline. Trimming pared 4 bases from V and 4 bases from J, leaving 13 bases between. CDR3 protein: CASSGIEDRETQYF. CDR3 sequence (DNA): TGTGCCAGCAGTGGCATTGAGGATCGAGAGACCCAGTACTTC.

This clone was seen a handful of times. The chain employs TRBV2 and TRBJ1-1; 7 nucleotides line up with TRBD1. Germline-derived CDR1 and CDR2 are SNHLY and FYNNEI. The CDR3 extends over 13 amino acids. The V segment lost 0 bases and the J segment 7 bases; nucleotides outside the gene matches: 2. The CDR3 DNA is TGTGCCAGCAGTGAAGCAGGGGGCATTGAAGCTTTCTTT. It specifies CASSEAGGIEAFF.

The chain links TRBV9 to TRBJ1-1, with TRBD1 as a possible D gene (5 bases). Trimming stripped 2 bases from V and 0 bases from J, with 23 bases between. The germline CDR1 and CDR2 sequences are SGDLS and YYNGEE. This CDR3 is built from 19 residues. CDR3 region: CASSVAPNRVWGVNTEAFF. The CDR3 DNA sequence: TGTGCCAGCAGCGTGGCACCGAACCGGGTCTGGGGGGTGAACACTGAAGCTTTCTTT.

J is TRBJ1-3 and V is TRBV5-4, with 7 bases matching TRBD1. CDR1 and CDR2 from the germline V gene are SGHNT and YYREEE (reference sequence). The ends lost 4 bases at V and 5 bases at J; junction bases unmatched: 9. This CDR3 spans 15 amino acids. CDR3 sequence: CASSSRQGQRNTIYF. The CDR3, as DNA: TGTGCCAGCAGCAGTAGACAGGGACAAAGAAACACCATATATTTT. Based on the CDR3 plus reference TRBV5-4 and TRBJ1-3, the full variable domain is ETGVTQSPTHLIKTRGQQVTLRCSSQSGHNTVSWYQQALGQGPQFIFQYYREEENGRGNFPPRFSGLQFPNYSSELNVNALELDDSALYLCASSSRQGQRNTIYFGEGSWLTVV.

This chain links TRBV5-1 with TRBJ2-3, with TRBD2 as a possible D gene (5 bases). This CDR3 is built from 14 residues. V lost 4 bases and J 3 bases, leaving 12 bases between the germline ends. Germline V gives CDR1 SGHRS, CDR2 YFSETQ. Written as DNA, the CDR3 is TGCGCCAGCAGCGTTAGAGGGCGGACAGATACGCAGTATTTT. This encodes CASSVRGRTDTQYF.

Comment on this clone: Other DNA sequences within the sample encode an identical CDR3. The chain couples TRBV7-6 to TRBJ2-3; 9 nucleotides match TRBD1. V shed 4 bases and J 1 base; nucleotides not matched to a gene: 3. CDR3 length equals 15 residues. Germline lookup yields CDR1 SGHVS and CDR2 FNYEAQ. CDR3 in amino acids: CASSSGQGRTDTQYF. The DNA for the CDR3 is TGTGCCAGCAGCTCCGGACAGGGGCGCACAGATACGCAGTATTTT.

This clone was seen a single time. The chain links TRBV27 to TRBJ1-1, with D tentatively TRBD1 (5 bases). Germline values: CDR1 MNHEY, CDR2 SMNVEV (reference sequence). This CDR3 is built from 14 residues. V was pared by 1 base and J by 4 bases, with 10 bases between. CDR3: CASSLLGPGTEAFF. The CDR3 DNA reads TGTGCCAGCAGTTTATTGGGGCCGGGCACTGAAGCTTTCTTT.

This chain uses TRBV27 with TRBJ1-1, with a tentative D call TRBD1 (5 bases). The V end was cut by 8 bases, the J end by 0 bases, with 10 bases between. This CDR3 is built from 13 residues. CDR1 is MNHEY, CDR2 SMNVEV, per germline (reference sequence). CDR3: CASRQKMNTEAFF. The DNA for the CDR3 is TGTGCCAGCCGACAGAAAATGAACACTGAAGCTTTCTTT.

V is TRBV27 and J is TRBJ2-3; 7 bases align to TRBD2. V lost 6 bases and J lost 0; bases outside the gene matches: 12. CDR1 MNHEY and CDR2 SMNVEV come from the germline V gene (reference sequence). This CDR3 region has 17 residues. Here the CDR3 DNA reads TGTGCCAGCAGAAAGCGGGGCCACGATTTTAGCACAGATACGCAGTATTTT. It yields the protein CASRKRGHDFSTDTQYF.

V and J are TRBV9 and TRBJ2-1; unclear D gene. The CDR3 contains 15 residues. The V end lost 2 bases, the J end lost 1 base, and 10 bases lay between the germline ends. CDR1 is SGDLS, CDR2 YYNGEE, per germline. The CDR3 spells CASSVRHQSYNEQFF. DNA for the CDR3: TGTGCCAGCAGCGTCAGGCACCAGTCCTACAATGAGCAGTTCTTC.